The following is a T cell receptor beta chain sequence with its context. Germline lookup yields CDR1 MNHNY and CDR2 SVGAGI (reference sequence). The CDR3 length is 13 residues. The V end was cut by 0 bases, the J end by 4 bases, with 4 bases between. This entry is derived from a study of blood T cell repertoires in COVID-19. Study overall: Some COVID-19 samples were acute and others convalescent; all came from the United States, Italy and Spain. T cells, B-cell-depleted T cells, or PBMCs supplied cDNA or gDNA.

The authors' processing: Reference gene primers were amplified, and this amplification served to estimate nucleated cell counts. TCRdb's table, derived via immunoSEQ multiplex PCR, lists solely in-frame clones and lacks some. Clone size and the V and J calls come from that table; the DNA yielded D and trimming. The table lists 140,000 to 150,000 clones, 80% of them singletons, with roughly 13% in the top ten. V gene TRBV6-6 combines with J gene TRBJ1-5; D is unresolved. Sequenced sample: peripheral blood. The sequence derives from a man aged 55 to 70 with active or convalescent COVID-19. CDR3 region: CASSYSQNQPQHF. The CDR3 region has the DNA TGTGCCAGCAGTTACTCCCAGAATCAGCCCCAGCATTTT.